A selection of T cell receptor beta chains follows, all from one sample in a study of CD8 T cell repertoires and HIV-1 epitope variants. Their recognized antigens are unknown. Repertoires were generated with immunoSEQ multiplex PCR, while TCRdb's copy carries only in-frame clones and drops some. The profile covers 1,800 or so clones, with 69% appearing a single time and around two fifths taken by the ten largest. Sequencing was carried out using cultured CD8+ T cells derived from PBMCs. The receptors were sampled from a male donor with HIV. Each CDR3 is given with its conserved first and last residue. A D gene is named only where the DNA matches it firmly. Some rows mark clone size as missing; the rest say once, few, many or name a class of expanded clone.

D gene	clone size	J gene	V gene	CDR3 DNA	CDR3 protein
-	large	TRBJ1-2	TRBV5-6	TGTGCCAGCAGCCCTTGGCCGGTAGAATTGGACTATGGCTACACCTTC	CASSPWPVELDYGYTF
-	few	TRBJ1-1	TRBV30	TGTGCCTGGAGTGTACAAGACTTCCACTCATTGAACACTGAAGCTTTCTTT	CAWSVQDFHSLNTEAFF
TRBD1	-	TRBJ1-4	TRBV19	TGTGCCAGTAGTACACAAACGGACAGGACGATGCGGGAAAAACTGTTTTTT	CASSTQTDRTMREKLFF
-	once	TRBJ2-3	TRBV6-1	TGTGCCAGCAGTGGTTTCATCGGCACAGATACGCAGTATTTT	CASSGFIGTDTQYF
-	once	TRBJ1-1	TRBV6-5	TGTGCCAGCAGTTACGGCCGGAACACTGAAGCTTTCTTT	CASSYGRNTEAFF
-	few	TRBJ1-6	TRBV28	TGTGCCAGCAGTTTAAATGTGAATTCACCCCTCCACTTT	CASSLNVNSPLHF
-	once	TRBJ2-1	TRBV27	TGTGCCAGCAGGAACCTTTTCGGGGATAATGAGCAGTTCTTC	CASRNLFGDNEQFF
TRBD2	-	TRBJ2-3	TRBV28	TGTGCCAGCAGTTGGGACTATTCCGATACGCAGTATTTT	CASSWDYSDTQYF
-	-	TRBJ2-7	TRBV18	TGTGCCAGCTCACCTCAACAGACCTCCTACGAGCAGTACTTC	CASSPQQTSYEQYF
-	-	TRBJ2-2	TRBV30	TGTGCCTGGAGTCCAAGTACCGGGGAGCTGTTTTTT	CAWSPSTGELFF
TRBD1	-	TRBJ2-7	TRBV6-5	TGTGCCAGCAGCGAATCCGGGACAGGGGCCGACGAGCAGTACTTC	CASSESGTGADEQYF
TRBD1	-	TRBJ2-7	TRBV27	TGTGCCAGCAGGTGGGACGACAGGGACTACGAGCAGTACTTC	CASRWDDRDYEQYF
-	-	TRBJ1-1	TRBV28	TGTGCCAGCAGTTTAGGACATAAGAACACTGAAGCTTTCTTT	CASSLGHKNTEAFF
TRBD2	few	TRBJ2-7	TRBV27	TGTGCCAGCAGTCTCATAGCGGGAGGGCCCGAGCAGTACTTC	CASSLIAGGPEQYF
-	-	TRBJ1-1	TRBV7-9	TGTGCCAGCAGCTCAGGGGAGAAAGCGTACACTGAAGCTTTCTTT	CASSSGEKAYTEAFF
-	-	TRBJ1-2	TRBV28	TGTGCCAGCAGTCTGGACCCGACAGATTTTAACTATGGCTACACCTTC	CASSLDPTDFNYGYTF
-	-	TRBJ1-5	TRBV27	TGTGCCAGCAGTTTAGACGGAGATAGCAATCAGCCCCAGCATTTT	CASSLDGDSNQPQHF
TRBD1	-	TRBJ1-5	TRBV19	TGTGCCAGTAGCAGGGGGGGCAATCAGCCCCAGCATTTT	CASSRGGNQPQHF
-	-	TRBJ1-2	TRBV19	TGTGCCAGTAGTATAAGCGGGGGACGCTACTATGGCTACACCTTC	CASSISGGRYYGYTF